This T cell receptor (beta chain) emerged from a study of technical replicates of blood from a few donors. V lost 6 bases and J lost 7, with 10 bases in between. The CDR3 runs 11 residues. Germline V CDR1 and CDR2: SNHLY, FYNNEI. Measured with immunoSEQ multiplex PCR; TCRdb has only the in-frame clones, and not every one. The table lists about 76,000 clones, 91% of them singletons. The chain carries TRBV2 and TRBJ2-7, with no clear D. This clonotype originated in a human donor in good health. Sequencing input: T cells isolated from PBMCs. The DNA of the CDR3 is TGTGCCAGCAGGCGGATCAGAGAGCAGTACTTC. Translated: CASRRIREQYF.